Listed below are T cell receptor beta chains from one sample, sequenced in a study of CXCR3-negative and CXCR3-positive naive CD8 T cells. For each CDR3 protein, TCRdb gives one entry from its re-call of the 5' RACE reads, without DNA. This sample contains approximately 40,000 distinct CDR3 sequences. Sequencing was carried out using memory CD8+ T cells from blood. These receptors were taken from a human donor in good health. Some clones in this sample may be carry-over from other donors' samples. Both conserved end residues are part of each CDR3.

CDR3 protein | J gene | V gene
CASSPDPASYNEQFF | TRBJ2-1 | TRBV5-1
CASSQEYDQPQHF | TRBJ1-5 | TRBV4-1
CASSQEGGGNYGYTF | TRBJ1-2 | TRBV7-2
CASSPVRQGGGEQFF | TRBJ2-1 | TRBV4-1
CSAFPTDMNTEAFF | TRBJ1-1 | TRBV20-1
CSCAMQDGEIGYTF | TRBJ1-2 | TRBV20-1
CASSGARGYADTGELFF | TRBJ2-2 | TRBV9
CASSLSGGSTDTQYF | TRBJ2-3 | TRBV7-3
CASSLAGGPNEQFF | TRBJ2-1 | TRBV12-3/TRBV12-4
CASRNLPGTPLEQYF | TRBJ2-7 | TRBV28
CASSYYPRRGVDNEQFF | TRBJ2-1 | TRBV7-3
CASSLEYDGKDTDTQYF | TRBJ2-3 | TRBV5-4
CSASRGDTEAFF | TRBJ1-1 | TRBV20-1
CASSQEGTGPLWNEQFF | TRBJ2-1 | TRBV4-2
CAWNLGQLNTEAFF | TRBJ1-1 | TRBV30
CASSLQAGDYEQYF | TRBJ2-7 | TRBV5-1
CASSQDWAANEQFF | TRBJ2-1 | TRBV14
CSVVAASYEQYF | TRBJ2-7 | TRBV29-1
CASSFFRDNRLWGYTF | TRBJ1-2 | TRBV5-4
CSRRNGGRTDTQYF | TRBJ2-3 | TRBV29-1
CASSDSGTSGPTDTQYF | TRBJ2-3 | TRBV6-4
CASSLWRTGQNEQYF | TRBJ2-7 | TRBV28